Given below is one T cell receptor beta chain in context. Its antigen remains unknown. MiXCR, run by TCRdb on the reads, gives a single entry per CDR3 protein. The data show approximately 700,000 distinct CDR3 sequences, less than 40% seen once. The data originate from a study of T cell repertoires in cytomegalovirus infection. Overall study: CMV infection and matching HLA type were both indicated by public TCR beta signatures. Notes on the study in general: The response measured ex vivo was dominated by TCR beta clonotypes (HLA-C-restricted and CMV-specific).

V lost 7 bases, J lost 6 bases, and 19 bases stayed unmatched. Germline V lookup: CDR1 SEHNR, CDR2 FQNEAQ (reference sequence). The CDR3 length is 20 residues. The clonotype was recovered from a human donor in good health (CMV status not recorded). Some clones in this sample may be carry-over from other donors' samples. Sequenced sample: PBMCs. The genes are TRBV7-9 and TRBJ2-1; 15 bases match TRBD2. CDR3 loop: CASNRAEGTSGRSRSNEQFF. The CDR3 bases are TGTGCCAGCAACCGTGCCGAAGGGACTAGCGGGAGGTCCCGATCCAATGAGCAGTTCTTC.